A single T cell receptor (beta chain) is shown here with its context. As yet, its antigen is unknown. TCRdb redid the calling of the RT-PCR reads with MiXCR, one entry per CDR3 protein. The sample carries hundreds of thousands of distinct CDR3 sequences, approximately 15% recorded once. V gave up 6 bases and J gave up 7 bases; unmatched junction bases: 6. Per germline, CDR1 MNHEY and CDR2 SVGEGT. This CDR3 has 13 residues. The data were taken from a study of response to subunit inactivated influenza vaccine. Study-wide results and limits: It was the authors' suggestion that each seasonal influenza vaccination recruits few new T cells.

V and J are TRBV6-2 or TRBV6-3 and TRBJ1-5, with TRBD1 matching 7 bases. This TCR was recovered from a man between 45 and 60 years old who received an inactivated influenza vaccine. Sequences were derived from PBMCs from blood, sampled approximately 13 days after vaccination. CDR3 amino acids: CASSDRETQPQHF. CDR3 nucleotides: TGTGCCAGCAGCGACAGGGAAACGCAGCCCCAGCATTTT.